This is a list of T cell receptor beta chains from one sample in a study of control samples from healthy donors and cancer patients. Using immunoSEQ multiplex PCR, the repertoire was profiled, and TCRdb retains in-frame clones only, with some absent. The table includes roughly 130,000 clones, 70% to 90% detected once. Specimen: blood. Every receptor here comes from a man aged 45-65 years in good health. The CDR3 runs from the conserved cysteine through the conserved F or W. A D gene is named only where the DNA matches it firmly. A clone size is listed for some rows: how often the clone was seen (once, few, many), or a class if it is expanded.

TRBV5-4	-	TRBJ1-6	-	TGTGCCAGCAGCTTGCAGGGGTGGTATTCACCCCTCCACTTT	CASSLQGWYSPLHF
TRBV6-5	-	TRBJ2-7	-	TGTGCCACCAACTTCTACGAGCAGTACTTC	CATNFYEQYF
TRBV29-1	-	TRBJ2-7	medium-sized	TGCAGCGTTAAGGGTAGGGATGTCTACGAGCAGTACTTC	CSVKGRDVYEQYF
TRBV5-1	TRBD2	TRBJ2-3	-	TGCGCCAGCAGCTTGGCCTTACCCACCAGCGGGGACACAGATACGCAGTATTTT	CASSLALPTSGDTDTQYF
TRBV11-2	-	TRBJ2-1	-	TGTGCCAGCAGCTTTGGGGGCGTCCTAAACACCTACAATGAGCAGTTCTTC	CASSFGGVLNTYNEQFF
TRBV9	-	TRBJ2-3	few	TGTGCCAGCAGCGTATCCACAGATACGCAGTATTTT	CASSVSTDTQYF
TRBV19	TRBD1	TRBJ2-2	once	TGTGCCATCTCCAGGACAGGGAACACCGGGGAGCTGTTTTTT	CAISRTGNTGELFF
TRBV27	-	TRBJ2-7	-	TGTGCCAGCAGTTTTGGGTATCCTCCCTACGAGCAGTACTTC	CASSFGYPPYEQYF
TRBV11-2	-	TRBJ2-1	-	TGTGCCAGCAGACGCGCCGGGGGGCCCCCTTATTTTACGAATGAGCAGTTCTTC	CASRRAGGPPYFTNEQFF
TRBV12-3/TRBV12-4	-	TRBJ1-2	once	TGTGCCAGCACCCAACAGGGCCCGGGCTACACCTTC	CASTQQGPGYTF
TRBV2	TRBD2	TRBJ2-3	-	TGTGCCAGCAGAGCGGGAAAGACGACAGATACGCAGTATTTT	CASRAGKTTDTQYF
TRBV19	TRBD1	TRBJ2-2	-	TGTGCCAGTAAGCTACAGGGGTCGGCCGGGGAGCTGTTTTTT	CASKLQGSAGELFF
TRBV9	-	TRBJ1-3	few	TGTGCCAGCAGCGTAGGCGGCAGCGACTCTGGAAACACCATATATTTT	CASSVGGSDSGNTIYF
TRBV28	-	TRBJ1-3	-	TGTGCCAGCAGACCAGGGGTGGAAAACACCATATATTTT	CASRPGVENTIYF
TRBV5-1	-	TRBJ2-5	once	TGCGCCAGCAGCTTGGTGCAGGACATCCAGTACTTC	CASSLVQDIQYF
TRBV10-3	-	TRBJ1-2	-	TGTGCCATCAGTGAGTTGAGCTTCGGAGGAGGCTACACCTTC	CAISELSFGGGYTF
TRBV5-6	TRBD1	TRBJ2-5	-	TGTGCCAGCAGCTTGGTGGGACAGACCCAAGAGACCCAGTACTTC	CASSLVGQTQETQYF
TRBV29-1	-	TRBJ1-1	-	TGCAGCGTTGGGGGGGGCCAGGGTTGGGCTTTCTTT	CSVGGGQGWAFF
TRBV28	-	TRBJ1-2	-	TGTGCCAGCAGTTTGGTAGTAGGGGGTTCCTATGGCTACACCTTC	CASSLVVGGSYGYTF
TRBV5-4	-	TRBJ2-7	-	TGTGCCAGCAGCGGGACGGAGAGCTCCTACGAGCAGTACTTC	CASSGTESSYEQYF
TRBV11-2	TRBD1	TRBJ2-7	few	TGTGCCAGCAGCCTACAGGGGGCGACGGGGGAGCAGTACTTC	CASSLQGATGEQYF
TRBV3-1/TRBV3-2	-	TRBJ1-5	few	TGTGCCAGCAGCCAAGGGTCAGGAGGACAGCCCCAGCATTTT	CASSQGSGGQPQHF
TRBV28	TRBD1	TRBJ2-7	once	TGTGCCAGCAGTCAAAGGGCAGGGGGCTACGAGCAGTACTTC	CASSQRAGGYEQYF
TRBV6-6	-	TRBJ1-1	-	TGTGCCAGCAGAAGGACAGAGAACACTGAAGCTTTCTTT	CASRRTENTEAFF
TRBV2	-	TRBJ1-1	-	TGTGCCAGCAGCCAAAATTACGGGGGGACTGAAGCTTTCTTT	CASSQNYGGTEAFF
TRBV4-1	-	TRBJ1-5	once	TGCGCCAGCAGCCAAGAACTGAGTTGGGGCAATCAGCCCCAGCATTTT	CASSQELSWGNQPQHF
TRBV3-1/TRBV3-2	-	TRBJ1-2	-	TGTGCCAGCAGCCAAGCAGTAAACTATGGCTACACCTTC	CASSQAVNYGYTF
TRBV10-3	-	TRBJ1-3	few	TGTGCCATCAGCCCCAACTCTGGAAACACCATATATTTT	CAISPNSGNTIYF
TRBV2	TRBD2	TRBJ2-4	-	TGTGCCAGCAGTGACCCTAGCGGGCCCGCACGGGGGTTC	CASSDPSGPARGF
TRBV19	-	TRBJ1-2	-	TGTGCCAGTAGTGAAGAGGGACCATCCTATGGCTACACCTTC	CASSEEGPSYGYTF
TRBV19	-	TRBJ1-3	-	TGTGCCAGTATAAGTTTTTCGAGCCCTGGAAACACCATATATTTT	CASISFSSPGNTIYF
TRBV28	-	TRBJ1-2	-	TGTGCCAGCAGTTTAGTGACGTCGGGTGGTGACTATGGCTACACCTTC	CASSLVTSGGDYGYTF
TRBV9	TRBD2	TRBJ2-3	-	TGTGCCAGCAGCGTAGAAGGGACTAGCGCTACCACAGATACGCAGTATTTT	CASSVEGTSATTDTQYF
TRBV24-1	-	TRBJ1-5	-	TGTGCCACCATGGGTCGGGATAGCAATCAGCCCCAGCATTTT	CATMGRDSNQPQHF
TRBV28	-	TRBJ1-5	-	TGTGCCAGCAGTCCGCCCGTCGCGGGGTTGCATCAGCCCCAGCATTTT	CASSPPVAGLHQPQHF
TRBV2	-	TRBJ2-4	-	TGTGCCAGCAGTGTGCGGACATACGGCAACATTCAGTACTTC	CASSVRTYGNIQYF
TRBV7-9	-	TRBJ2-7	once	TGTGCCAGCAGAGAAGACAGCGCCTTTTCCTACGAGCAGTACTTC	CASREDSAFSYEQYF
TRBV2	TRBD1	TRBJ1-5	-	TGTGCCAGCAGGGCAACAGGGGGGGCCTATCAGCCCCAGCATTTT	CASRATGGAYQPQHF
TRBV28	TRBD1	TRBJ1-5	-	TGTGCCAGCAGTTTCGGAGGGGGCTTTAGCAATCAGCCCCAGCATTTT	CASSFGGGFSNQPQHF
TRBV4-1	-	TRBJ2-6	-	TGCGCCAGCCGCGGGGACGGATTCCTCTCTGGGGCCAACGTCCTGACTTTC	CASRGDGFLSGANVLTF
TRBV2	-	TRBJ1-2	-	TGTGCCAGCAGTGATTCACGGCCGGGGGCGAGCGGCTACACCTTC	CASSDSRPGASGYTF
TRBV28	-	TRBJ2-1	-	TGTGCCAGCAGCTCAGGGAGCCAATACAATGAGCAGTTCTTC	CASSSGSQYNEQFF
TRBV5-1	TRBD1	TRBJ2-6	few	TGCGCCAGCAGCTTTAGGACAGGGAGTCTGAGAGCCAACGTCCTGACTTTC	CASSFRTGSLRANVLTF
TRBV19	-	TRBJ2-1	-	TGTGCCAGTAGTATCTACGGGGCAGCAGAGCAGTTCTTC	CASSIYGAAEQFF
TRBV12-3/TRBV12-4	TRBD2	TRBJ2-4	-	TGTGCCAGCAGCCGCGGACTAGCGGGGATTCAGTACTTC	CASSRGLAGIQYF
TRBV3-1/TRBV3-2	-	TRBJ1-1	-	TGTGCCAGCAGCCGAGGGGGGGGTAACACTGAAGCTTTCTTT	CASSRGGGNTEAFF
TRBV4-1	TRBD1	TRBJ1-6	-	TGCGCCAGCAGCCAGGCCTTTACAGGGGGGAATTCACCCCTCCACTTT	CASSQAFTGGNSPLHF
TRBV27	-	TRBJ2-2	-	TGTGCCAGCTCACTTTATCCTGCGACCGGGGAGCTGTTTTTT	CASSLYPATGELFF
TRBV27	-	TRBJ2-2	-	TGTGCCAGCAGTTTATCGGGGGTCATTTTCCCCACCGGGGAGCTGTTTTTT	CASSLSGVIFPTGELFF
TRBV29-1	-	TRBJ2-7	-	TGCAGCGTTGAAACAATCCTCTCTGGGAAAGAGCAGTACTTC	CSVETILSGKEQYF
TRBV6-6	-	TRBJ2-4	-	TGTGCCAGCAGTTCCCCCTCGGGGGTAAACATTCAGTACTTC	CASSSPSGVNIQYF
TRBV7-9	-	TRBJ1-1	-	TGTGCCAGCAGCTTAGAAGGTTTGGGAGCTTTCTTT	CASSLEGLGAFF
TRBV9	TRBD1	TRBJ1-3	-	TGTGCCAGCAGCCCCCTGGGGACAGGCTCTTCAACGGGCGGCTCTGGAAACACCATATATTTT	CASSPLGTGSSTGGSGNTIYF
TRBV6-5	-	TRBJ2-3	-	TGTGCCAGCAGTTACGGAGGAGGGAACACAGATACGCAGTATTTT	CASSYGGGNTDTQYF
TRBV3-1/TRBV3-2	-	TRBJ2-7	-	TGTGCCAGCAGCCCCGGGACCGCCTACGAGCAGTACTTC	CASSPGTAYEQYF
TRBV3-1/TRBV3-2	-	TRBJ2-1	-	TGTGCCAGCAGCCGGGGCGGGGACTACAATGAGCAGTTCTTC	CASSRGGDYNEQFF
TRBV7-9	TRBD1	TRBJ2-3	-	TGTGCCAGCAGCTCCGTGACAGGGGGCACAGATACGCAGTATTTT	CASSSVTGGTDTQYF
TRBV7-3	-	TRBJ1-1	-	TGTGCCAGCAGCCGTGACAGGAACACTGAAGCTTTCTTT	CASSRDRNTEAFF
TRBV3-1/TRBV3-2	TRBD1	TRBJ2-1	-	TGTGCCAGCAGCCCTGGGACAGGGAGCGGTGAGCAGTTCTTC	CASSPGTGSGEQFF